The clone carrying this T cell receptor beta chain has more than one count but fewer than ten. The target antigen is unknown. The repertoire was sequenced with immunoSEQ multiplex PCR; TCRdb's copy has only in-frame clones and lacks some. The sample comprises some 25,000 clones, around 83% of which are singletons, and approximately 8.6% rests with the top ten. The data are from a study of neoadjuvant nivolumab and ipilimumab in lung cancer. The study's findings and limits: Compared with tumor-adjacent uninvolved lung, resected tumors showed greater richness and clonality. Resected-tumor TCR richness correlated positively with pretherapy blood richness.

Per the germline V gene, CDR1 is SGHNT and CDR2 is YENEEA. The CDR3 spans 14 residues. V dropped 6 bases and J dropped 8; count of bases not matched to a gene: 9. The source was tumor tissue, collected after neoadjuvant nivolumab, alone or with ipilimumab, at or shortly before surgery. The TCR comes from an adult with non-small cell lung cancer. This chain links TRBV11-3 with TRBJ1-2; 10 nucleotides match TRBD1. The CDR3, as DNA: TGTGCCAGCAGACATTCGGGACAGGGGAAAGGCTACACCTTC. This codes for CASRHSGQGKGYTF.